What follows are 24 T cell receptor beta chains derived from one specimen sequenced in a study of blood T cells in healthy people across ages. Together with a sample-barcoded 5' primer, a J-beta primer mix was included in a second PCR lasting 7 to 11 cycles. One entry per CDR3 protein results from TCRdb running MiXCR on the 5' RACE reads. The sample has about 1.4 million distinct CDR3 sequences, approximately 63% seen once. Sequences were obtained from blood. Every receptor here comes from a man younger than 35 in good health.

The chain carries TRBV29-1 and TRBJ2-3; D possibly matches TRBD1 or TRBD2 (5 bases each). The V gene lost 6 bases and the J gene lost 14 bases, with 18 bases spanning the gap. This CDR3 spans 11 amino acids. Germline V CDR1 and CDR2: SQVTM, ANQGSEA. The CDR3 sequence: CSVARDRDPYF. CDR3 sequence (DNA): TGCAGCGTAGCCCGGGACCGGGATCCGTATTTT.

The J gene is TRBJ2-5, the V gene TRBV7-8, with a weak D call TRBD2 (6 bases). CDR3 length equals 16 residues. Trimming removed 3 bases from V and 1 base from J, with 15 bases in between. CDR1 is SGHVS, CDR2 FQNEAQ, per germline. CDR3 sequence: CASSFILAGGQETQYF. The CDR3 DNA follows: TGTGCCAGCAGCTTCATACTAGCCGGGGGCCAAGAGACCCAGTACTTC. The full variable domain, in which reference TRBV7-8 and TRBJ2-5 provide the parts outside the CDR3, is GAGVSQSPRYKVAKRGQDVALRCDPISGHVSLFWYQQALGQGPEFLTYFQNEAQLDKSGLPSDRFFAERPEGSVSTLKIQRTQQEDSAVYLCASSFILAGGQETQYFGPGTRLLVL.

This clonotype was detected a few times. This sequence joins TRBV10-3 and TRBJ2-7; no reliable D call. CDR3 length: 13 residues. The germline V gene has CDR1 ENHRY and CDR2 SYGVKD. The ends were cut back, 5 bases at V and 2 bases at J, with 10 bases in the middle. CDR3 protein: CAISTSEPYEQYF. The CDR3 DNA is TGTGCCATCAGTACCTCGGAGCCCTACGAGCAGTACTTC.

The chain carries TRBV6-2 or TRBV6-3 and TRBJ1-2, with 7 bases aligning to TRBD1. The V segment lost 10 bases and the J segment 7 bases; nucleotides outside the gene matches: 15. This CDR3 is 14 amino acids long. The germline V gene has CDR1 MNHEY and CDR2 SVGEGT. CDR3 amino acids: CATEITGVGRGYTF. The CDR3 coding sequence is TGTGCCACCGAGATAACAGGGGTCGGACGTGGCTACACCTTC.

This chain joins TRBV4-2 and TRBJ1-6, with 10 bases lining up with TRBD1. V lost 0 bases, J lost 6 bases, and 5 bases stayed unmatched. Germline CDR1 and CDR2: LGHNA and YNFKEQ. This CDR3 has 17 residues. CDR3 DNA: TGTGCCAGCAGCCAAGACCGGGACAGGGGAGTTAATTCACCCCTCCACTTT. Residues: CASSQDRDRGVNSPLHF.

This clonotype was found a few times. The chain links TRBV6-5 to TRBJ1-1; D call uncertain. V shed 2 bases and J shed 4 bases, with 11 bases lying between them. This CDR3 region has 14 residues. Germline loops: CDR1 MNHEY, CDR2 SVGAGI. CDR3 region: CASSYIGPSTEAFF. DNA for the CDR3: TGTGCCAGCAGTTACATTGGGCCGTCCACTGAAGCTTTCTTT.

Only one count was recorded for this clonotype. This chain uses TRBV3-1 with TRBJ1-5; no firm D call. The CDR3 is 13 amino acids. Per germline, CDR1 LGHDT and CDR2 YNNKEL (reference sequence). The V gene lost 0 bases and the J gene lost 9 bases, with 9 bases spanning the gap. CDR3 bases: TGTGCCAGCAGCCAAGATAGAATCACGCCCCAGCATTTT. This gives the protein CASSQDRITPQHF. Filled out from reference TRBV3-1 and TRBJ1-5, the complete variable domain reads DTAVSQTPKYLVTQMGNDKSIKCEQNLGHDTMYWYKQDSKKFLKIMFSYNNKELIINETVPNRFSPKSPDKAHLNLHINSLELGDSAVYFCASSQDRITPQHFGDGTRLSIL.

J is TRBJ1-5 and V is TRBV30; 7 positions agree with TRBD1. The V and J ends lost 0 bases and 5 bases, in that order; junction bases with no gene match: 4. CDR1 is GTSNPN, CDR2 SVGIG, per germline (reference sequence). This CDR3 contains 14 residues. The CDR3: CAWSVKGGHQPQHF. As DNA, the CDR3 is TGTGCCTGGAGTGTTAAAGGGGGCCATCAGCCCCAGCATTTT.

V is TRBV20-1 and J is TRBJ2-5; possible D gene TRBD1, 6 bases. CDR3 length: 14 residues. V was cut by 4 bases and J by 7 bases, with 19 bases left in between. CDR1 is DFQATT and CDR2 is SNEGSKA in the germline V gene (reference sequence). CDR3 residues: CSAKIGTLGRTQYF. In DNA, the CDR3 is TGCAGTGCTAAAATCGGGACACTGGGGAGGACCCAGTACTTC.

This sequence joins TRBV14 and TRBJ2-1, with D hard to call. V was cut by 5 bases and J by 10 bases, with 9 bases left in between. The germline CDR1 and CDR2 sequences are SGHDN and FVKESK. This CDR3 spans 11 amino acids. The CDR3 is CASSGGREQFF. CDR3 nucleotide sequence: TGTGCCAGCAGCGGTGGTAGGGAGCAGTTCTTC.

CDR3 amino acids: CASSLQRPDTQYF. The DNA for the CDR3 is TGTGCCAGCAGTTTACAACGACCAGATACGCAGTATTTT. The chain couples TRBV27 to TRBJ2-3; D not certain. The CDR3 loop spans 13 amino acids. Germline assignment: CDR1 MNHEY and CDR2 SMNVEV (reference sequence). Trimming left V 2 bases short and J 4 bases short, with 7 bases between.

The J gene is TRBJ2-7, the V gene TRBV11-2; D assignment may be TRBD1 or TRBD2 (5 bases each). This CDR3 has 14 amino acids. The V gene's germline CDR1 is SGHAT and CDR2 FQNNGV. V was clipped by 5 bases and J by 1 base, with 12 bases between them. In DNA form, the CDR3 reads TGTGCCAGCAGCCCCAACAGGACTTCCTACGAGCAGTACTTC. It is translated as CASSPNRTSYEQYF.

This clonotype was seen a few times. The CDR3 bases are TGTGCCAGCAGCCCTGGACTAGCGGGGGCTTTGGGCAATGAGCAGTTCTTC. It is translated as CASSPGLAGALGNEQFF. The chain has TRBV5-5 and TRBJ2-1; 13 bases are shared with TRBD2. V gave up 4 bases and J gave up 6 bases; unmatched junction bases: 10. The germline V gene encodes CDR1 SGHKS and CDR2 YYEKEE (reference sequence). This CDR3 has 17 amino acids.

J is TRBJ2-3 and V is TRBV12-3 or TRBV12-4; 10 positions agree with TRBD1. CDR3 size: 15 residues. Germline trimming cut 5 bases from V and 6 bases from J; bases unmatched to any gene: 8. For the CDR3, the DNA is TGTGCCAGCAGTCCGCGGGACAGGGGAGGGGATACGCAGTATTTT. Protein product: CASSPRDRGGDTQYF.

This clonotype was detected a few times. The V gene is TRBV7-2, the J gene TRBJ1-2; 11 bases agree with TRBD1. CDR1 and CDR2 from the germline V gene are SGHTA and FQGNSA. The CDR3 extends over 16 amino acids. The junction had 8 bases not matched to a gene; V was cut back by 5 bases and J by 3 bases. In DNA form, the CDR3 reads TGTGCCAGCAGCGCCCGGACAGGGGGCGTCGACTATGGCTACACCTTC. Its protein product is CASSARTGGVDYGYTF.

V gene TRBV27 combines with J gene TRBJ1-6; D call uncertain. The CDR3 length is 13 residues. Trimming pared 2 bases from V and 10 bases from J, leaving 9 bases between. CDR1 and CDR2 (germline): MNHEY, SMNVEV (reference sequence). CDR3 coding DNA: TGTGCCAGCAGTTTAACCTTCGAATCACCCCTCCACTTT. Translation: CASSLTFESPLHF.

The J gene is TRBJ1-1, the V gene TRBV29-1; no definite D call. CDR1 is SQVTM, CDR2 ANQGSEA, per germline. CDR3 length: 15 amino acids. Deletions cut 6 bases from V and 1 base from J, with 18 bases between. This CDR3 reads CSVGPRSDSNTEAFF. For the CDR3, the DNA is TGCAGCGTAGGGCCACGGAGCGATTCGAACACTGAAGCTTTCTTT.

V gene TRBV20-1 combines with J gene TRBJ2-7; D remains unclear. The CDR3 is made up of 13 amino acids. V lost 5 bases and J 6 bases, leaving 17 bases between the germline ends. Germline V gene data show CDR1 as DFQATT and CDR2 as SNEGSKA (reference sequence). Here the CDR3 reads CSAAILSPLEQYF. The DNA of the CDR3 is TGCAGTGCTGCCATCCTATCTCCTCTCGAGCAGTACTTC.

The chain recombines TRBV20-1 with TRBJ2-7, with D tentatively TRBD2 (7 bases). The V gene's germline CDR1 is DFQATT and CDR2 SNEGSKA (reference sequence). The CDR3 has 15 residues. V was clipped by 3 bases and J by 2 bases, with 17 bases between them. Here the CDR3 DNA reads TGCAGTGCTAGTTCCTTGGCGGGGGCTACCTACGAGCAGTACTTC. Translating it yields CSASSLAGATYEQYF.

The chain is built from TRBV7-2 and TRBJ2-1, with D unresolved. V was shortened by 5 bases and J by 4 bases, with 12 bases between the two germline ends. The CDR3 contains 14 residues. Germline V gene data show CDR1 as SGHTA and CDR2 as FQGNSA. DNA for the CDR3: TGTGCCAGCAGCGGGTGGACCGGGTACAATGAGCAGTTCTTC. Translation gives CASSGWTGYNEQFF. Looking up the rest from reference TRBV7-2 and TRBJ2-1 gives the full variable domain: GAGVSQSPSNKVTEKGKDVELRCDPISGHTALYWYRQSLGQGLEFLIYFQGNSAPDKSGLPSDRFSAERTGGSVSTLTIQRTQQEDSAVYLCASSGWTGYNEQFFGPGTRLTVL.

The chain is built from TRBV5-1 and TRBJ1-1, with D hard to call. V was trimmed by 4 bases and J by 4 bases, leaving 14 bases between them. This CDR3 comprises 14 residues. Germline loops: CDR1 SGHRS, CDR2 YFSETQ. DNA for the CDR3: TGCGCCAGCAGCATCGCCCTTGGGCGCACTGAAGCTTTCTTT. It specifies CASSIALGRTEAFF.

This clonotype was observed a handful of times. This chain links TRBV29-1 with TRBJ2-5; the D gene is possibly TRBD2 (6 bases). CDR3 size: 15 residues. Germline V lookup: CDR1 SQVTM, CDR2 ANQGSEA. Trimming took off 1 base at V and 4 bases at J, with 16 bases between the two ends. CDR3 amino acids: CSVEGTRGTVETQYF. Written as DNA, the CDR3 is TGCAGCGTTGAAGGGACCCGGGGGACGGTAGAGACCCAGTACTTC.

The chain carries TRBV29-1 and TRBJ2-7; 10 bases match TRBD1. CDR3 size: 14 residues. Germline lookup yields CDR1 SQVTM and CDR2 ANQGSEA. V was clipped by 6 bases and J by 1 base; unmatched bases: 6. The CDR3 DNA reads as TGCAGCGTGGAACGGGACAGGGGATCCTACGAGCAGTACTTC. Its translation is CSVERDRGSYEQYF.

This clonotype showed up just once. This CDR3 reads CATRTGGAYEQYF. As DNA, the CDR3 is TGTGCCACGCGGACAGGGGGAGCCTACGAGCAGTACTTC. The chain is built from TRBV15 and TRBJ2-7; TRBD1 matches 10 bases. The J segment lost 2 bases and the V segment lost 9 bases, leaving 4 bases of the junction unmatched. In germline, CDR1 is LNHNV, CDR2 YYDKDF (reference sequence). This CDR3 comprises 13 residues.